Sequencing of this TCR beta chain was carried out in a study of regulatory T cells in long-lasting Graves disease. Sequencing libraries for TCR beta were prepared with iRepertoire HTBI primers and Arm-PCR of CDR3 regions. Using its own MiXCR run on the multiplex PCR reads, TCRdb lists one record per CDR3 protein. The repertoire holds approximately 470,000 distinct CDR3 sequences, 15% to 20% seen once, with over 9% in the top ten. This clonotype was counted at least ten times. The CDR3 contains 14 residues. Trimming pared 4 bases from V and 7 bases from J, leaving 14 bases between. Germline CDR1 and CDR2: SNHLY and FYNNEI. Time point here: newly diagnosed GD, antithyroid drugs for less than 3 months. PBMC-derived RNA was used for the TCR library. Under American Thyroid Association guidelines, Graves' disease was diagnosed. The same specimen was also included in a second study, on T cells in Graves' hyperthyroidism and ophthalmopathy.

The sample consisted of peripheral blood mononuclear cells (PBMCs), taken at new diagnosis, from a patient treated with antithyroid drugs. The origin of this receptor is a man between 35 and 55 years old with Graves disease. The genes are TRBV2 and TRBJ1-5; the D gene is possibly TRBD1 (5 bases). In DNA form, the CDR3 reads TGTGCCAGCAGTGGGGGGAGGGGTCAGCAGCCCCAGCATTTT. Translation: CASSGGRGQQPQHF.